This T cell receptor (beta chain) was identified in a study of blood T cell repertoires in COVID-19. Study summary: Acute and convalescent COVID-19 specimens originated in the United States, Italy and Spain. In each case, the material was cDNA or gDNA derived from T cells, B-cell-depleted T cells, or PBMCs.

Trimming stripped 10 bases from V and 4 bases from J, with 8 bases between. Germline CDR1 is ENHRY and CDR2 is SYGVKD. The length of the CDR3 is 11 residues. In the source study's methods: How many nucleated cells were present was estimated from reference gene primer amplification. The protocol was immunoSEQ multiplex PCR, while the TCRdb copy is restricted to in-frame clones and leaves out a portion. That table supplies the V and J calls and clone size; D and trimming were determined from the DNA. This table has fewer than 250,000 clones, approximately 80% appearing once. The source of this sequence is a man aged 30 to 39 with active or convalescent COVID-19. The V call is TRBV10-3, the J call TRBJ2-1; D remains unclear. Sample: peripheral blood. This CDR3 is CATNGYNEQFF. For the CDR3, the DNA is TGTGCCACCAACGGGTACAATGAGCAGTTCTTC.